This T cell receptor (beta chain) derives from a study of Tregs in tolerant kidney transplant recipients. General study results and limits: The small number of patients limits these findings pending further validation.

This clone was detected once. Antigen: not known. Data came from immunoSEQ multiplex PCR; TCRdb stores just in-frame clones and leaves some out. The sample carries some 90,000 clones, over 85% recorded once. The CDR3 spans 13 residues. Between the trimmed V and J ends, which lost 2 bases and 5 bases, there was a span of 10 bases. The germline gives CDR1 LNHDA, CDR2 SQIVND (reference sequence). The sequence was obtained from a human donor in good health. V and J are TRBV19 and TRBJ2-7; D call uncertain. Sequencing was carried out using CD8+ T cells from blood. The CDR3, as DNA: TGTGCCAGTAGTATAAATGGTTGGGACGAGCAGTACTTC. Translating gives CASSINGWDEQYF. The full variable domain, completed using reference TRBV19 and TRBJ2-7, is DGGITQSPKYLFRKEGQNVTLSCEQNLNHDAMYWYRQDPGQGLRLIYYSQIVNDFQKGDIAEGYSVSREKKESFPLTVTSAQKNPTAFYLCASSINGWDEQYFGPGTRLTVT.